This passage covers 20 T cell receptor beta chains from one sample sequenced in a study of cytomegalovirus exposure and HLA in healthy donors. Primers included in the PCR were 60 Vbeta and 13 Jbeta primers. The repertoire was sequenced with immunoSEQ multiplex PCR; TCRdb's copy has only in-frame clones and lacks some. The sample yields approximately 150,000 clones, 82% seen once. The specimen was PBMCs. These receptors originate from a male donor in good health and CMV-seronegative.

This chain connects TRBV7-9 to TRBJ2-7; perhaps TRBD1 as D (5 bases). The germline gives CDR1 SEHNR, CDR2 FQNEAQ (reference sequence). Trimming stripped 3 bases from V and 4 bases from J, with 10 bases between. This CDR3 has 13 residues. CDR3 bases: TGTGCCAGCAGCTTGGACATCCAATACGAGCAGTACTTC. Translated, it gives CASSLDIQYEQYF.

The J gene is TRBJ2-3, the V gene TRBV7-8; D perhaps matches TRBD2 (5 bases). Germline V gives CDR1 SGHVS, CDR2 FQNEAQ. The CDR3 consists of 17 residues. Trimming removed 5 bases at V and 1 base at J, with 19 bases between. CDR3 bases: TGTGCCAGCAGCCCCGATCGAGGGTACGGACGCACAGATACGCAGTATTTT. Encoded protein: CASSPDRGYGRTDTQYF.

The rearrangement uses TRBV9 and TRBJ1-1, with 8 bases aligning to TRBD1. This CDR3 is built from 13 residues. The ends lost 6 bases at V and 3 bases at J; junction bases unmatched: 4. Germline V lookup: CDR1 SGDLS, CDR2 YYNGEE. Written as DNA, the CDR3 is TGTGCCAGCATCGTGGACAGGGACACTGAAGCTTTCTTT. Translating gives CASIVDRDTEAFF.

This clone was observed a handful of times. The chain couples TRBV30 to TRBJ2-1; 7 bases are a match to TRBD2. The CDR3 spans 16 residues. Trimming cost V 1 base and J 0 bases; bases outside gene matches: 6. Germline CDR1 and CDR2: GTSNPN and SVGIG (reference sequence). The CDR3 sequence: CAWSASGLHSYNEQFF. CDR3 bases: TGTGCCTGGAGTGCTAGCGGCCTCCACTCCTACAATGAGCAGTTCTTC.

Comments on this clone: The junction departs from the called germline gene at one end, perhaps through a read error. The chain links TRBV7-2 to TRBJ1-2; 7 bases map to TRBD1. Germline CDR1 reads SGHTA; CDR2 reads FQGNSA. This CDR3 is 14 amino acids long. The CDR3, as DNA: TGTGTCAGCAGCTTAGCGCGGGACAGTTATGGCTACACCTTC. Translating gives CVSSLARDSYGYTF.

The chain couples TRBV6-5 to TRBJ1-1; D remains ambiguous. This CDR3 has 14 amino acids. The germline V gene has CDR1 MNHEY and CDR2 SVGAGI. V gave up 5 bases and J gave up 1 base, with 11 bases separating them. CDR3 bases: TGTGCCAGCAGTCAAGGGAGCGGGAACACTGAAGCTTTCTTT. This translates into CASSQGSGNTEAFF.

This sequence joins TRBV19 and TRBJ2-7, with D unresolved. CDR1 is LNHDA, CDR2 SQIVND, per germline (reference sequence). The CDR3 spans 15 residues. V shed 3 bases and J shed 3 bases, with 15 bases lying between them. This CDR3 is CASSIGLTAYYEQYF. Written as DNA, the CDR3 is TGTGCCAGTAGTATTGGGTTGACTGCCTACTACGAGCAGTACTTC.

The J gene is TRBJ2-2, the V gene TRBV5-4; D remains unclear. Germline CDR1 SGHNT, CDR2 YYREEE (reference sequence). This CDR3 is built from 16 residues. Deletions cut 2 bases from V and 2 bases from J, with 13 bases between. CDR3 loop: CASSFVLPRNTGELFF. The CDR3 DNA sequence: TGTGCCAGCAGCTTCGTCCTACCACGAAACACCGGGGAGCTGTTTTTT.

V usage is TRBV27 and J usage is TRBJ1-5, with D hard to call. Germline V gene sequence: CDR1 MNHEY, CDR2 SMNVEV (reference sequence). The CDR3 runs to 14 residues. Trimming took off 8 bases at V and 5 bases at J, with 16 bases between the two ends. The DNA for the CDR3 is TGTGCCAGCGGCCACAGAATTCTTGATCAGCCCCAGCATTTT. Amino acid sequence: CASGHRILDQPQHF.

The chain joins TRBV2 to TRBJ2-1; D may be TRBD1 (6 bases). The V gene lost 6 bases and the J gene lost 0 bases, with 18 bases spanning the gap. Germline V gene data show CDR1 as SNHLY and CDR2 as FYNNEI. The CDR3 sequence is 17 residues long. DNA of the CDR3: TGTGCCAGCAGCCGTCTAAGTATAGGGGGCTCCTACAATGAGCAGTTCTTC. It is translated as CASSRLSIGGSYNEQFF.

V gene TRBV7-2 combines with J gene TRBJ2-3; TRBD2 matches at 10 bases. Germline values: CDR1 SGHTA, CDR2 FQGNSA. Trimming at V came to 2 bases and at J to 1 base, leaving 3 bases not matched to a gene. The CDR3 runs 16 residues. The CDR3 nucleotides read TGTGCCAGCAGCTTATCCGGGACTAGCGGCACAGATACGCAGTATTTT. It yields the protein CASSLSGTSGTDTQYF.

The chain uses TRBV5-1 and TRBJ2-5; TRBD2 matches at 8 bases. The J call could be wrong; TRBJ2-7 is a better fit for the DNA end. The CDR3 has 14 amino acids. The germline V gene has CDR1 SGHRS and CDR2 YFSETQ. As DNA, the CDR3 is TGCGCCAGCAGCCCCACTAGCGGCACCTACGAGCAGTACTTC. Translated, it gives CASSPTSGTYEQYF.

This sequence joins TRBV29-1 and TRBJ2-7; 7 nucleotides agree with TRBD1. The CDR3 spans 13 residues. Germline CDR1 is SQVTM and CDR2 is ANQGSEA. The V gene end was trimmed by 6 bases and the J gene end by 0 bases; junction bases not matched to a gene: 5. CDR3 sequence: CSVCRDSSYEQYF. The CDR3, as DNA: TGCAGCGTATGCCGGGACAGCTCCTACGAGCAGTACTTC.

The CDR3 here is CASSYLSRVTEEKLFF. CDR3 DNA: TGTGCCAGCAGTTACTTGTCCAGGGTGACGGAAGAAAAACTGTTTTTT. V and J are TRBV6-5 and TRBJ1-4, with D perhaps TRBD1 (5 bases). V was shortened by 1 base and J by 8 bases, with 17 bases between the two germline ends. CDR1 is MNHEY and CDR2 is SVGAGI in the germline V gene. CDR3 length equals 16 residues.

This clone turned up a few times. V is TRBV5-6 and J is TRBJ2-5, with TRBD1 as a possible D gene (5 bases). Germline loops: CDR1 SGHDT, CDR2 YYEEEE. Trimming removed 4 bases from V and 7 bases from J, with 14 bases in between. The CDR3 extends over 13 amino acids. The CDR3 sequence: CASSTPPGATQYF. The DNA for the CDR3 is TGTGCCAGCAGCACCCCTCCTGGGGCGACCCAGTACTTC.

CDR3 DNA: TGCGCCAGCAGCCAAGGCCCCGGAGTCGACAATGAGCAGTTCTTC. Amino acids: CASSQGPGVDNEQFF. The rearrangement links TRBV4-3 to TRBJ2-1; the D is unclear. CDR3 length: 15 residues. V lost 1 base and J 5 bases, leaving 12 bases between the germline ends. The germline gives CDR1 LGHNA, CDR2 YSLEER.

The V gene is TRBV9, the J gene TRBJ1-4; TRBD1 aligns across 11 bases. The J segment lost 10 bases and the V segment lost 1 base, leaving 9 bases of the junction unmatched. Germline V gene lookup returns CDR1 SGDLS and CDR2 YYNGEE. The CDR3 sequence is 16 residues long. CDR3 nucleotides: TGTGCCAGCAGCGTATCCACCCGGGACAGGGGGGGAAAACTGTTTTTT. Translation: CASSVSTRDRGGKLFF.

V is TRBV5-3 and J is TRBJ2-1; D gene unclear. TRBV5-3 is identified as an open reading frame with a role that is uncertain. V shed 1 base and J shed 7 bases, with 12 bases lying between them. This CDR3 has 14 amino acids. CDR3 amino acids: CARSLSENGNEQFF. The CDR3 DNA reads as TGTGCCAGAAGCTTGAGCGAAAACGGGAATGAGCAGTTCTTC.

The V gene is TRBV2, the J gene TRBJ2-3; 9 bases align to TRBD1. The CDR3 has 14 amino acids. V dropped 10 bases and J dropped 1; count of bases not matched to a gene: 6. Germline CDR1 and CDR2: SNHLY and FYNNEI. This CDR3 reads CATARDRGTDTQYF. Here the CDR3 DNA reads TGTGCCACCGCAAGGGACAGGGGCACAGATACGCAGTATTTT.

V gene TRBV7-2 combines with J gene TRBJ1-1; weak D call: TRBD1 (5 bases). This CDR3 comprises 12 residues. Trimming stripped 7 bases from V and 5 bases from J, with 11 bases between. Looked up from germline, CDR1 is SGHTA and CDR2 is FQGNSA. The CDR3 is CASIGRATEAFF. For the CDR3, the DNA is TGTGCCAGCATAGGCAGGGCGACTGAAGCTTTCTTT.